This T cell receptor beta chain was captured by sequencing in a study of blood T cells in healthy people across ages. Study-level points and caveats: Both higher diversity and more naive CD4+ cells marked long-lived donors when set against aged donors.

Germline V gives CDR1 SGHVS, CDR2 FQNEAQ. This CDR3 has 13 residues. V lost 6 bases to trimming and J lost 2 bases, with 8 bases between them. Turning to this clonotype: Its antigen is as yet unknown.

With a J-beta primer mix and a sample-barcoded 5' primer, a second PCR ran about 7 to 11 cycles. TCRdb itself ran the 5' RACE reads through MiXCR, one entry per CDR3 protein. This sample has 800,000 or so distinct CDR3 sequences, with about 25% found just once. The sample also formed part of further work on T cells of mothers and their children. Per that study: Sample barcodes and 2-4 random nucleotides were added by the M1S primer of the second PCR.

The J gene is TRBJ1-3, the V gene TRBV7-8, with D possibly matching TRBD1 (6 bases). This clonotype originated in a boy younger than 18 in good health. Sequencing was carried out using blood. CDR3 sequence: CASSWDTGNTIYF. CDR3 nucleotide sequence: TGTGCCAGCAGTTGGGACACTGGAAACACCATATATTTT.